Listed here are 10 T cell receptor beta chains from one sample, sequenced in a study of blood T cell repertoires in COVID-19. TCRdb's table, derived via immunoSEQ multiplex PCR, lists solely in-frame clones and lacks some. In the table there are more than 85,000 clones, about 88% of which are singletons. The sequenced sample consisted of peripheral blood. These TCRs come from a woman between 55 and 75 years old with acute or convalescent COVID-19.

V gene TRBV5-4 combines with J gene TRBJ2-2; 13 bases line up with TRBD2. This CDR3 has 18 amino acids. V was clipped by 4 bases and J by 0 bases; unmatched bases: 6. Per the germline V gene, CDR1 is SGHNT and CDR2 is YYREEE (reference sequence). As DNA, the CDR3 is TGTGCCAGCAGCGGACCGACTAGCGGGGGGTCGAACACCGGGGAGCTGTTTTTT. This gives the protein CASSGPTSGGSNTGELFF.

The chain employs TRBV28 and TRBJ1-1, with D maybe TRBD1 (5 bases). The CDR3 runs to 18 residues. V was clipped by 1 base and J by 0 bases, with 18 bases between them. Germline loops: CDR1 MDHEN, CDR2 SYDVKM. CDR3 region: CASSLSWRAEGMNTEAFF. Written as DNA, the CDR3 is TGTGCCAGCAGTTTATCTTGGAGGGCTGAGGGGATGAACACTGAAGCTTTCTTT. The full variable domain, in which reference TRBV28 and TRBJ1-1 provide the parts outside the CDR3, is DVKVTQSSRYLVKRTGEKVFLECVQDMDHENMFWYRQDPGLGLRLIYFSYDVKMKEKGDIPEGYSVSREKKERFSLILESASTNQTSMYLCASSLSWRAEGMNTEAFFGQGTRLTVV.

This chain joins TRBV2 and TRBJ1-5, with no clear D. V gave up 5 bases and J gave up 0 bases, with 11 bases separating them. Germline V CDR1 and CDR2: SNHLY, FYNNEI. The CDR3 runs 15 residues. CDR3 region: CASSYDGLSNQPQHF. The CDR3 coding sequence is TGTGCCAGCAGTTACGACGGACTTAGCAATCAGCCCCAGCATTTT. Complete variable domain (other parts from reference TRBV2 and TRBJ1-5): EPEVTQTPSHQVTQMGQEVILRCVPISNHLYFYWYRQILGQKVEFLVSFYNNEISEKSEIFDDQFSVERPDGSNFTLKIRSTKLEDSAMYFCASSYDGLSNQPQHFGDGTRLSIL.

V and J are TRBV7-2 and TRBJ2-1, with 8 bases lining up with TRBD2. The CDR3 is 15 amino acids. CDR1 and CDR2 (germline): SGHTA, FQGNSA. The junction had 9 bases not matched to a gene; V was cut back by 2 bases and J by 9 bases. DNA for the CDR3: TGTGCCAGCAGCTTAATCACGGGGGGGCCTGGTGAGCAGTTCTTC. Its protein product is CASSLITGGPGEQFF.

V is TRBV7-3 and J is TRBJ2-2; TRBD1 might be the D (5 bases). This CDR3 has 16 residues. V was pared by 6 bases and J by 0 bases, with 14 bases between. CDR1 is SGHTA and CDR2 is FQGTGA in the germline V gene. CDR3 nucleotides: TGTGCCAGCAGTCCCGCCAGGGCGACGAACACCGGGGAGCTGTTTTTT. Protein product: CASSPARATNTGELFF. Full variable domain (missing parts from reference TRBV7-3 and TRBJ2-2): GAGVSQTPSNKVTEKGKYVELRCDPISGHTALYWYRQSLGQGPEFLIYFQGTGAADDSGLPNDRFFAVRPEGSVSTLKIQRTERGDSAVYLCASSPARATNTGELFFGEGSRLTVL.

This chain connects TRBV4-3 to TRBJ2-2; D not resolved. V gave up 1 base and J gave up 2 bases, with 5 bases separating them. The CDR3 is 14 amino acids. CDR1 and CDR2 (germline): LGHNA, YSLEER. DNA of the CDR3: TGCGCCAGCAGCCAAGGTATCAACACCGGGGAGCTGTTTTTT. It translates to CASSQGINTGELFF.

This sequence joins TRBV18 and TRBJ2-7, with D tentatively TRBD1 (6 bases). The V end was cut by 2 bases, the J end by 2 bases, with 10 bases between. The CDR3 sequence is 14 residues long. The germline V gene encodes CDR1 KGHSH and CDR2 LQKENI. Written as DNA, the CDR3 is TGTGCCAGCTCACCAAGGGACACCGCCTACGAGCAGTACTTC. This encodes CASSPRDTAYEQYF.

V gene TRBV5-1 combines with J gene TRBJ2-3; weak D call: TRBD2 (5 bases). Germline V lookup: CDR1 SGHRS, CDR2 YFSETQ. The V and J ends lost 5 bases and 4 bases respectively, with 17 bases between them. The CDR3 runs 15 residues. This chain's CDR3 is CASREGDRHADTQYF. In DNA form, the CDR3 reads TGCGCCAGCAGAGAGGGTGACCGGCACGCAGATACGCAGTATTTT.

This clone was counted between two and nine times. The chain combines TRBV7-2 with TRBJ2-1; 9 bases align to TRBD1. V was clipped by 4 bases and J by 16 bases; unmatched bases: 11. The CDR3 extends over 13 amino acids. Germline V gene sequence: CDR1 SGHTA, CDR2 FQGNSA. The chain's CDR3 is CASSSEGWTGAFF. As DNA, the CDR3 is TGTGCCAGCAGCTCCGAAGGTTGGACAGGGGCATTCTTC.

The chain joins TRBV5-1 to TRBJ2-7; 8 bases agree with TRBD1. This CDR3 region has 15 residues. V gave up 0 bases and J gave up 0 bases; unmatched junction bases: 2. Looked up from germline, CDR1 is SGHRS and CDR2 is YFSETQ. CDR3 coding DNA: TGCGCCAGCAGCTTGGGACAGGGGTACTCCTACGAGCAGTACTTC. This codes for CASSLGQGYSYEQYF.